These 17 T cell receptor beta chains share one sample of origin, sequenced in a study of T cells in Graves' hyperthyroidism and ophthalmopathy. Amplification of TCR beta CDR3 regions used RNA as the template. When the TCR CDR3 underwent first-round RT-PCR, the HTBI primer set was used. TCRdb processed the multiplex PCR reads anew with MiXCR; each CDR3 protein has one entry. The sample includes some 420,000 distinct CDR3 sequences, roughly an eighth seen only once; the top ten take around 5.3%. Sequencing was performed on blood. These receptors were collected from a woman in her late teens or twenties with Graves' hyperthyroidism.

The V gene is TRBV9, the J gene TRBJ2-1; D gene uncertain. Germline V gives CDR1 SGDLS, CDR2 YYNGEE. V lost 3 bases, J lost 2 bases, and 9 bases lay in between. The CDR3 spans 14 residues. The CDR3 coding sequence is TGTGCCAGCAGCGCCAGAATAGCCTACAATGAGCAGTTCTTC. Its translation: CASSARIAYNEQFF.

This clonotype was counted many times. The chain carries TRBV20-1 and TRBJ1-1; the match to TRBD1 covers 9 bases. CDR3 size: 17 residues. The junction had 10 bases not matched to a gene; V was cut back by 2 bases and J by 0 bases. Per the germline V gene, CDR1 is DFQATT and CDR2 is SNEGSKA (reference sequence). In DNA, the CDR3 is TGCAGTGCTAGACCACCGACAGGGGGACCAATGAACACTGAAGCTTTCTTT. It yields the protein CSARPPTGGPMNTEAFF.

This clonotype was recorded at least ten times. The J gene is TRBJ2-6, the V gene TRBV11-1; TRBD1 agrees at 7 bases. The CDR3 covers 19 residues. Germline lookup yields CDR1 SGHAT and CDR2 FQDESV (reference sequence). V shed 0 bases and J 0 bases; nucleotides not matched to a gene: 8. Written as DNA, the CDR3 is TGTGCCAGCAGCTTAGCCGGGACAGCCTTCCGCTCTGGGGCCAACGTCCTGACTTTC. Translated: CASSLAGTAFRSGANVLTF.

This clonotype showed up many times. J is TRBJ1-2 and V is TRBV7-2, with a weak D call TRBD1 (5 bases). Deletions cut 5 bases from V and 1 base from J, with 17 bases between. The germline gives CDR1 SGHTA, CDR2 FQGNSA. This CDR3 is 16 amino acids long. CDR3 DNA: TGTGCCAGCAGCCTACTCGGGACGGCACTTAACTATGGCTACACCTTC. Its translation is CASSLLGTALNYGYTF.

This clonotype was seen ten or more times. The chain has TRBV20-1 and TRBJ2-1, with D unresolved. The germline V gene encodes CDR1 DFQATT and CDR2 SNEGSKA (reference sequence). This CDR3 is 15 amino acids long. The germline V and J ends were trimmed by 2 bases and 3 bases, with 14 bases remaining between them. CDR3 region: CSARLNGASYNEQFF. The CDR3, as DNA: TGCAGTGCTAGATTGAACGGAGCCAGCTACAATGAGCAGTTCTTC.

This chain connects TRBV19 to TRBJ2-4, with TRBD1 identical over 9 bases. The germline gives CDR1 LNHDA, CDR2 SQIVND (reference sequence). CDR3 size: 14 residues. Trimming cost V 5 bases and J 5 bases; bases outside gene matches: 4. The chain's CDR3 is CASSSWDRENIQYF. The CDR3 DNA follows: TGTGCCAGTAGTTCCTGGGACAGGGAAAACATTCAGTACTTC.

The CDR3, as DNA: TGCGCCAGCAGCTTGGATCGTCCGATAGATACGCAGTATTTT. Translation gives CASSLDRPIDTQYF. The V call is TRBV5-1, the J call TRBJ2-3; no definite D call. V gave up 0 bases and J gave up 5 bases, with 10 bases separating them. There are 14 residues in the CDR3. Germline CDR1 and CDR2: SGHRS and YFSETQ. The entire variable domain, with the rest obtained from reference TRBV5-1 and TRBJ2-3, is as follows: KAGVTQTPRYLIKTRGQQVTLSCSPISGHRSVSWYQQTPGQGLQFLFEYFSETQRNKGNFPGRFSGRQFSNSRSEMNVSTLELGDSALYLCASSLDRPIDTQYFGPGTRLTVL.

This clonotype turned up a few times. This chain uses TRBV20-1 with TRBJ1-3, with 12 bases identical to TRBD1. In germline, CDR1 is DFQATT, CDR2 SNEGSKA (reference sequence). J lost 4 bases, V lost 2 bases, and 3 bases had no gene match. The CDR3 totals 15 residues. The chain's CDR3 is CSARRGTGGGNTIYF. The CDR3 DNA follows: TGCAGTGCTAGACGCGGGACAGGGGGCGGAAACACCATATATTTT.

This chain connects TRBV12-3 or TRBV12-4 to TRBJ2-5; 13 bases are shared with TRBD2. CDR3 length: 19 residues. J lost 2 bases, V lost 4 bases, and 13 bases had no gene match. The DNA for the CDR3 is TGTGCCAGCAGTTCCTACAGGACTAGCGGGAGTTGGGGGCAAGAGACCCAGTACTTC. It specifies CASSSYRTSGSWGQETQYF.

At least ten counts were recorded for this clonotype. The chain is built from TRBV10-2 and TRBJ2-6; 9 nucleotides line up with TRBD1. V lost 8 bases and J lost 1; bases outside the gene matches: 12. This CDR3 comprises 18 residues. The germline V gene encodes CDR1 WSHSY and CDR2 SAAADI. DNA for the CDR3: TGCGCCAGCCTAACAAAGACAGGGGGAGATTCTGGGGCCAACGTCCTGACTTTC. Translation gives CASLTKTGGDSGANVLTF.

This clonotype has just a few counts. The chain employs TRBV6-5 and TRBJ2-2, with 10 positions matching TRBD1. V trimming: 3 bases; J trimming: 1 base; junction bases outside the gene matches: 11. CDR1 and CDR2 from the germline V gene are MNHEY and SVGAGI. CDR3 length equals 19 residues. CDR3 coding DNA: TGTGCCAGCAGTTATAGTTCGGGTGGGACAGGGGAGAACACCGGGGAGCTGTTTTTT. It yields the protein CASSYSSGGTGENTGELFF.

J is TRBJ2-2 and V is TRBV5-1; 12 nucleotides agree with TRBD2. V was clipped by 4 bases and J by 5 bases; unmatched bases: 3. Per germline, CDR1 SGHRS and CDR2 YFSETQ. The CDR3 sequence is 15 residues long. Written as DNA, the CDR3 is TGCGCCAGCAGCGTGGGACTAGCGGGTACCGGGGAGCTGTTTTTT. This gives the protein CASSVGLAGTGELFF.

This clonotype appeared many times. V and J are TRBV3-1 and TRBJ2-5; D may correspond to TRBD1 or TRBD2 (6 bases each). Per germline, CDR1 LGHDT and CDR2 YNNKEL (reference sequence). Trimming took 5 bases from V and 4 from J, leaving 14 bases between them. The CDR3 sequence is 14 residues long. CDR3 amino acids: CASSARGLGETQYF. The CDR3 bases are TGTGCCAGCAGCGCCCGGGGGCTGGGAGAGACCCAGTACTTC.

This chain links TRBV5-1 with TRBJ2-5; D is undetermined. Germline V gene sequence: CDR1 SGHRS, CDR2 YFSETQ. The CDR3 runs 14 residues. Trimming stripped 3 bases from V and 4 bases from J, with 13 bases between. CDR3 region: CASSSRPAPETQYF. Written as DNA, the CDR3 is TGCGCCAGCAGCTCCCGACCGGCCCCAGAGACCCAGTACTTC.

In this sample, this clonotype turned up many times. This chain uses TRBV6-5 with TRBJ1-1, with D unclear. The germline V and J ends were trimmed by 0 bases and 1 base, with 12 bases remaining between them. The CDR3 is 16 amino acids. The V gene's germline CDR1 is MNHEY and CDR2 SVGAGI. In DNA, the CDR3 is TGTGCCAGCAGTTACTCTGGCGGGGTGGCGAACACTGAAGCTTTCTTT. Its translation is CASSYSGGVANTEAFF.

This clonotype was recorded once. The CDR3 region is CASSPDPTNSPLHF. CDR3 DNA sequence: TGTGCCAGCTCACCGGATCCTACCAATTCACCCCTCCACTTT. This sequence joins TRBV18 and TRBJ1-6; D is ambiguous. In germline, CDR1 is KGHSH, CDR2 LQKENI. Trimming removed 3 bases from V and 7 bases from J, with 10 bases in between. CDR3 length: 14 amino acids.

This clonotype showed up many times. This chain uses TRBV18 with TRBJ2-1; the match to TRBD2 covers 7 bases. Trimming took 6 bases from V and 2 from J; bases not matched to a gene: 13. From germline, CDR1 is KGHSH and CDR2 LQKENI. This CDR3 is built from 17 residues. Here the CDR3 reads CASSPQLRAGTYNEQFF. CDR3 nucleotides: TGTGCCAGCTCCCCGCAGTTGAGAGCGGGGACCTACAATGAGCAGTTCTTC.